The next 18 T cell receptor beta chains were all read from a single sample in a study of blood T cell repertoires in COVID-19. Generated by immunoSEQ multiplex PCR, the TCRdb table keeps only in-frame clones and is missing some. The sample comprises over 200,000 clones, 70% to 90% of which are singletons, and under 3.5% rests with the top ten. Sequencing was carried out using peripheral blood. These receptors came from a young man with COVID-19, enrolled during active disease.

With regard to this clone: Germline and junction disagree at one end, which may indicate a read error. CDR3 amino acids: CVSSIELLAPRNEQFF. CDR3 in DNA: TGTGTCAGTAGTATAGAGTTGCTAGCCCCGCGCAATGAGCAGTTCTTC. The V call is TRBV19, the J call TRBJ2-1; possibly TRBD2 for D (5 bases). The CDR3 runs to 16 residues. Germline V gene data show CDR1 as LNHDA and CDR2 as SQIVND (reference sequence).

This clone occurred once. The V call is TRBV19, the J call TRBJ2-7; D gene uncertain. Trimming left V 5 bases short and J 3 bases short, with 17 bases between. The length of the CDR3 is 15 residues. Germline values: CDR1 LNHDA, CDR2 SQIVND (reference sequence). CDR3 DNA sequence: TGTGCCAGTAGTCCGTCAGTCTCTGGCATCTACGAGCAGTACTTC. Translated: CASSPSVSGIYEQYF.

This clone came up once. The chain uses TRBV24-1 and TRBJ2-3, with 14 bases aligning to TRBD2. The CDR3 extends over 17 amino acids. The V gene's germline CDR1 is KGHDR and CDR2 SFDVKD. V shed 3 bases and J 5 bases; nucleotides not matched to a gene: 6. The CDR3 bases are TGTGCCACCAGTGATCCCGGACTAGCGGGGGGAAAAGATACGCAGTATTTT. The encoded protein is CATSDPGLAGGKDTQYF.

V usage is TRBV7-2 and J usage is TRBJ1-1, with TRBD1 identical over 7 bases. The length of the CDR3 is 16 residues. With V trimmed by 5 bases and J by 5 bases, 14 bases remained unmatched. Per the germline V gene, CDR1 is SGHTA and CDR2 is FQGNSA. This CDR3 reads CASSPRQGAIETEAFF. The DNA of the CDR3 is TGTGCCAGCAGCCCCCGACAGGGCGCGATTGAAACTGAAGCTTTCTTT.

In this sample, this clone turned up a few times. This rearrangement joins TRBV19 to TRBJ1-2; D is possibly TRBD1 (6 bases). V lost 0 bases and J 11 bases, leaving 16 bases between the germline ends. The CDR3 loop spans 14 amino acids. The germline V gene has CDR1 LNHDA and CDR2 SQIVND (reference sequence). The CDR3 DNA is TGTGCCAGTAGTATAGAGAGGACAGCGGCCTCGTACACCTTC. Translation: CASSIERTAASYTF.

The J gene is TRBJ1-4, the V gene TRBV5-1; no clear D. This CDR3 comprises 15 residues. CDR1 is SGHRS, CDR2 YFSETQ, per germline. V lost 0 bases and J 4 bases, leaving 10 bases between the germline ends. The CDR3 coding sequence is TGCGCCAGCAGCTTGGGTTCCGGTCTTAATGAAAAACTGTTTTTT. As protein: CASSLGSGLNEKLFF. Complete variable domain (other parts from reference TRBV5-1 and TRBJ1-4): KAGVTQTPRYLIKTRGQQVTLSCSPISGHRSVSWYQQTPGQGLQFLFEYFSETQRNKGNFPGRFSGRQFSNSRSEMNVSTLELGDSALYLCASSLGSGLNEKLFFGSGTQLSVL.

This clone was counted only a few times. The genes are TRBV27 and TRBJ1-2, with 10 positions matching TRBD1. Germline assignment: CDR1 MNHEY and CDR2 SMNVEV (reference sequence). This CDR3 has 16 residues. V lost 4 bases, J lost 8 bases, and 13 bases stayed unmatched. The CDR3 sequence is CASSSFLTGGAPGYTF. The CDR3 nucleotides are TGTGCCAGCAGTTCGTTCCTGACAGGGGGCGCGCCGGGCTACACCTTC.

The CDR3 nucleotides are TGTGCCAGCAGCTTAGGACGACAGGGTGGCTATGGCTACACCTTC. Its protein product is CASSLGRQGGYGYTF. The rearrangement uses TRBV7-2 and TRBJ1-2; 7 positions agree with TRBD1. The CDR3 length is 15 residues. Germline assignment: CDR1 SGHTA and CDR2 FQGNSA. The V and J ends lost 1 base and 4 bases, in that order; junction bases with no gene match: 6. Filled out from reference TRBV7-2 and TRBJ1-2, the complete variable domain reads GAGVSQSPSNKVTEKGKDVELRCDPISGHTALYWYRQSLGQGLEFLIYFQGNSAPDKSGLPSDRFSAERTGGSVSTLTIQRTQQEDSAVYLCASSLGRQGGYGYTFGSGTRLTVV.

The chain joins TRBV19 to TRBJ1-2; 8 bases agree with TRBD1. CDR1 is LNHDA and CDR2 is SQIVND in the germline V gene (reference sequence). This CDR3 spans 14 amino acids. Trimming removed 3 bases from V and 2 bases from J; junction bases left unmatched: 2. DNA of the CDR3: TGTGCCAGTAGTATTTGGACAGGGAACTATGGCTACACCTTC. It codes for CASSIWTGNYGYTF.

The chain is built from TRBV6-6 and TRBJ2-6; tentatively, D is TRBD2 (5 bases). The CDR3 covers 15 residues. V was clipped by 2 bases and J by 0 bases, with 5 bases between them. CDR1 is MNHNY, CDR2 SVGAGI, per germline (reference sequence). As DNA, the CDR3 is TGTGCCAGCAGTTACGGACTCTCTGGGGCCAACGTCCTGACTTTC. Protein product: CASSYGLSGANVLTF.

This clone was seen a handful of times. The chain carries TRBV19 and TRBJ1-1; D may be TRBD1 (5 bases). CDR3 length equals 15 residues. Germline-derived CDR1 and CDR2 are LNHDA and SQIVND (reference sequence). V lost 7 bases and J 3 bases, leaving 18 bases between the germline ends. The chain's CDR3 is CASIPPGEGDTEAFF. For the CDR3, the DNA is TGTGCCAGTATCCCTCCGGGGGAAGGGGACACTGAAGCTTTCTTT.

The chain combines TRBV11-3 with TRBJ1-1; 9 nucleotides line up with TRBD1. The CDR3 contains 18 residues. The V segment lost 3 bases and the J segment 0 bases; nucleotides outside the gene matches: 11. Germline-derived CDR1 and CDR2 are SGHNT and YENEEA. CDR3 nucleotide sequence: TGTGCCAGCAGCTTGTTTATGGGACAGGGTGGTGTGAACACTGAAGCTTTCTTT. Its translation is CASSLFMGQGGVNTEAFF.

In DNA form, the CDR3 reads TGCGCCAGCAGCCAAGATCGGGGTAGCGGGAGATTGGGGGAGCAGTTCTTC. This sequence encodes CASSQDRGSGRLGEQFF. The rearrangement joins TRBV4-3 to TRBJ2-1, with 9 bases fitting TRBD2. The germline V gene has CDR1 LGHNA and CDR2 YSLEER. The CDR3 is 17 amino acids. Trimming took 0 bases from V and 10 from J; bases not matched to a gene: 13.

The CDR3 DNA reads TGTGCCAGCAGCTTGTTATGGACAGGGGATTCACCCCTCCACTTT. It yields the protein CASSLLWTGDSPLHF. The chain has TRBV5-6 and TRBJ1-6; TRBD1 matches at 9 bases. CDR1 is SGHDT, CDR2 YYEEEE, per germline. This CDR3 contains 15 residues. Trimming at V came to 1 base and at J to 8 bases, leaving 4 bases not matched to a gene.

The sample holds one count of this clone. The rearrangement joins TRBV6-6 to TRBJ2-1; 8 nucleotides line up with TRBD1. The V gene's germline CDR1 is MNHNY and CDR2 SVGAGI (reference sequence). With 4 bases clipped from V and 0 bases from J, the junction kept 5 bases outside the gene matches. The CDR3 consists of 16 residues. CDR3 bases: TGTGCCAGCAGTTCCACAGGGGGGCACTCCTACAATGAGCAGTTCTTC. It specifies CASSSTGGHSYNEQFF.

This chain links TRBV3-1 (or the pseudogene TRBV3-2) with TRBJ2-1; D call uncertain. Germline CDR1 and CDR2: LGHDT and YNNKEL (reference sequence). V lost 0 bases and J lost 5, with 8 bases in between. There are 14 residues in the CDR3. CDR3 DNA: TGTGCCAGCAGCCAAGATAACAGAAACAATGAGCAGTTCTTC. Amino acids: CASSQDNRNNEQFF.

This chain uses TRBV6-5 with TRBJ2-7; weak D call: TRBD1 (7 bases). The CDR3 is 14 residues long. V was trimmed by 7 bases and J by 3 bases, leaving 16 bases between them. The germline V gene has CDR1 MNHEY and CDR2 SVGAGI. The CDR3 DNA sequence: TGTGCCAGCACAGGGGGGCAGGGGGTCTACGAGCAGTACTTC. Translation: CASTGGQGVYEQYF.

The CDR3 spells CASSFNGNTEAFF. CDR3 in DNA: TGTGCCAGCAGCTTTAATGGCAACACTGAAGCTTTCTTT. The chain uses TRBV7-6 and TRBJ1-1; no clear D gene. CDR1 is SGHVS and CDR2 is FNYEAQ in the germline V gene. CDR3 length: 13 amino acids. Trimming shortened V by 3 bases and J by 2 bases, and 7 bases separated the two germline ends.